The sequence of this T cell receptor (beta chain) was determined in a study of blood T cells in healthy people across ages. The V segment lost 0 bases and the J segment 8 bases; nucleotides outside the gene matches: 5. The germline V gene encodes CDR1 SGHTA and CDR2 FQGTGA. The CDR3 contains 15 residues. Through a sample-barcoded 5' primer and a J-beta primer mix, a second PCR was run for 7 to 11 cycles. TCRdb used MiXCR to reprocess the 5' RACE reads, holding one entry per CDR3 protein. The sample lists 1.5 million to 2 million distinct CDR3 sequences, approximately 40% occurring once. Material for sequencing was blood. J is TRBJ2-1 and V is TRBV7-3; 9 bases match TRBD2. The source is a human donor in good health. In DNA form, the CDR3 reads TGTGCCAGCAGCTTAACTAGCGGGGGTTTTTATGAGCAGTTCTTC. Residues: CASSLTSGGFYEQFF.